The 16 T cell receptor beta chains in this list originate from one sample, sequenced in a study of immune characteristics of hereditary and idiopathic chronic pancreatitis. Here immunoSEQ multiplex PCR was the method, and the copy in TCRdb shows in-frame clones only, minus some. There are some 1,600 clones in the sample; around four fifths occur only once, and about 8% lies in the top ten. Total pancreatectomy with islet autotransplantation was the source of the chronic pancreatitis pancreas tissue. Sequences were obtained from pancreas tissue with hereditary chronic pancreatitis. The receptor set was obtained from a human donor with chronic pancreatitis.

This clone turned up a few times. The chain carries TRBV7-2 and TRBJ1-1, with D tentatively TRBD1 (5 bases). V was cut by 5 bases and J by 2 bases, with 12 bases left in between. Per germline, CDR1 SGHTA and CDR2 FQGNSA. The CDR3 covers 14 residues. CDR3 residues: CASSPVRGNTEAFF. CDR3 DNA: TGTGCCAGCAGCCCCGTGAGGGGAAACACTGAAGCTTTCTTT.

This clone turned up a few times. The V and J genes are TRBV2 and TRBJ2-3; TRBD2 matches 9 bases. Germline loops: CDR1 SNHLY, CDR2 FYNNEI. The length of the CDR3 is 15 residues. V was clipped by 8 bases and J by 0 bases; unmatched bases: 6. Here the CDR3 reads CASGAGGISTDTQYF. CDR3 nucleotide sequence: TGTGCCAGCGGGGCGGGGGGGATTAGCACAGATACGCAGTATTTT.

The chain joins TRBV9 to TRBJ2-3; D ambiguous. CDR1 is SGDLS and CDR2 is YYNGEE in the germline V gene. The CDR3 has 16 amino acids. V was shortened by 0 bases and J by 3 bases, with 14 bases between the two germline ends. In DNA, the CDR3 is TGTGCCAGCAGCGTAGGTCCGGCCCCCAATACAGATACGCAGTATTTT. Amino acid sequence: CASSVGPAPNTDTQYF.

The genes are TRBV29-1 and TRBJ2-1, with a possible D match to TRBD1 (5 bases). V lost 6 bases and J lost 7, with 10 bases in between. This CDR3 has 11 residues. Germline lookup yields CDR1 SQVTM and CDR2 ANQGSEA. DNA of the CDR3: TGCAGCGTCGCTCCAGGGAATGAGCAGTTCTTC. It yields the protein CSVAPGNEQFF.

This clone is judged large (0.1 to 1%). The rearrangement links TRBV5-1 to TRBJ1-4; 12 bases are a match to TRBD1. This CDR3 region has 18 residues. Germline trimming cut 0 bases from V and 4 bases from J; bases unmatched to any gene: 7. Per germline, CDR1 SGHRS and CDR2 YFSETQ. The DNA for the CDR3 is TGCGCCAGCAGCTTGGATGGGACAGGGGGCCTTCTTAATGAAAAACTGTTTTTT. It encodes CASSLDGTGGLLNEKLFF.

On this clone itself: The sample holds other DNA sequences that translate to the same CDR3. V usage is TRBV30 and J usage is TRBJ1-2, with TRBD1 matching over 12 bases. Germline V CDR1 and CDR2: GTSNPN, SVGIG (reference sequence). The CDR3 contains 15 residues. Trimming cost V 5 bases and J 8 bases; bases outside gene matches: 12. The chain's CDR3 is CAWEIPGQGAGGYTF. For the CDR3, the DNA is TGTGCCTGGGAGATACCGGGACAGGGGGCGGGGGGCTACACCTTC.

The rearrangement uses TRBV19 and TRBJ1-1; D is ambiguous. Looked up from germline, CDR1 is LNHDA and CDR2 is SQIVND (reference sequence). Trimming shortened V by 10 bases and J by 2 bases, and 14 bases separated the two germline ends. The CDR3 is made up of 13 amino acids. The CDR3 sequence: CATRPLGNTEAFF. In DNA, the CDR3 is TGTGCCACCCGACCTTTGGGAAACACTGAAGCTTTCTTT.

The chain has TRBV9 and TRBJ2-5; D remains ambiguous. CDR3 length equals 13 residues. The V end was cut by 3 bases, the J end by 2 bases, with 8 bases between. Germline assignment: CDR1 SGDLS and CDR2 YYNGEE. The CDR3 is CASSGWDQETQYF. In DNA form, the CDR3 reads TGTGCCAGCAGCGGTTGGGATCAAGAGACCCAGTACTTC.

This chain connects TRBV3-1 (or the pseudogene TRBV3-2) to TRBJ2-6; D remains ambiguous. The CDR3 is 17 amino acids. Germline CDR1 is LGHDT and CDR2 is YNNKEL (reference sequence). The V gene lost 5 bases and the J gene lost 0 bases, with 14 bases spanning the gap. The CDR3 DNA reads TGTGCCAGCAGCTTGGGTGTCTCAACCTCTGGGGCCAACGTCCTGACTTTC. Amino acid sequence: CASSLGVSTSGANVLTF.

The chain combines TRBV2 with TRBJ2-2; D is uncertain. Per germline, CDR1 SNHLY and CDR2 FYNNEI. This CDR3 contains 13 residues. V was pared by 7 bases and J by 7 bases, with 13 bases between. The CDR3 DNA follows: TGTGCCAGCAACGGAGAGCTGGTCGGGGAGCTGTTTTTT. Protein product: CASNGELVGELFF.

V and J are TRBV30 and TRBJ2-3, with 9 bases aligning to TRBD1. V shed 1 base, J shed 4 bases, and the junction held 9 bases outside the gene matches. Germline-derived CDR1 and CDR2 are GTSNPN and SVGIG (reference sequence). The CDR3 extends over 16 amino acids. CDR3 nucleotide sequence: TGTGCCTGGAGTGCCACACCGGGACAGGGCTCAGATACGCAGTATTTT. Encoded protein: CAWSATPGQGSDTQYF. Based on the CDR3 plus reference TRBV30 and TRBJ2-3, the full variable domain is SQTIHQWPATLVQPVGSPLSLECTVEGTSNPNLYWYRQAAGRGLQLLFYSVGIGQISSEVPQNLSASRPQDRQFILSSKKLLLSDSGFYLCAWSATPGQGSDTQYFGPGTRLTVL.

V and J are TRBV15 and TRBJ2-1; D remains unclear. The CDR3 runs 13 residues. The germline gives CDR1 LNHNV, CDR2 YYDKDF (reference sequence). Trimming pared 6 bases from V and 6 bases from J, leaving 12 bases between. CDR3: CATRHRAGNEQFF. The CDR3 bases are TGTGCCACCAGGCATAGGGCCGGCAATGAGCAGTTCTTC.

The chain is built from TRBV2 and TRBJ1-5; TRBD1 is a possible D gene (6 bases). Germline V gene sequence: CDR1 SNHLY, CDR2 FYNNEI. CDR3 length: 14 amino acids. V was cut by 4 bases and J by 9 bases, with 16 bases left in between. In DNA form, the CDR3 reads TGTGCCAGCAGTGGTGACAGGTCCTTGAGGCCCCAGCATTTT. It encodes CASSGDRSLRPQHF.

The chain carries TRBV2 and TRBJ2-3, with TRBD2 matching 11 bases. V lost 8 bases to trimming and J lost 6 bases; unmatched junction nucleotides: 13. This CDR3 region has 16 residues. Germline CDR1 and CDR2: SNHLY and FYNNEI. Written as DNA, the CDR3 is TGTGCCAGCGGGCCGCCTAGCGGGGGGCCCGGGGATACGCAGTATTTT. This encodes CASGPPSGGPGDTQYF.

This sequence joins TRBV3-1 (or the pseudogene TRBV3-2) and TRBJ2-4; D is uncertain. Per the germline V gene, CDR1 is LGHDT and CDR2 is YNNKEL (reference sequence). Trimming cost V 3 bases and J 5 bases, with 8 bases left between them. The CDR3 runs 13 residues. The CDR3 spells CASSHLGQNIQYF. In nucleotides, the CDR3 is TGTGCCAGCAGCCACCTAGGTCAAAACATTCAGTACTTC.

CDR3 in amino acids: CASSFFGGSYEQYF. The CDR3 nucleotides are TGTGCCAGCAGTTTCTTCGGAGGCTCCTACGAGCAGTACTTC. V gene TRBV28 combines with J gene TRBJ2-7, with D possibly matching TRBD2 (5 bases). V lost 3 bases, J lost 0 bases, and 9 bases lay in between. This CDR3 is 14 amino acids long. Germline V CDR1 and CDR2: MDHEN, SYDVKM.